This T cell receptor beta chain stems from a study of blood T cells in healthy people across ages. General study points: The CMV status of each donor remained undetermined, and this could have confounded shifts in expanded clonotypes. Naive T cell percentage strongly correlated with TCR beta diversity.

As concerns this clonotype: What it binds is unknown.

For the second PCR, which ran for about 6 to 11 cycles, a sample-barcoded 5' primer and a J-beta primer mix were used. A single record per CDR3 protein comes from TCRdb applying MiXCR to the 5' RACE reads. This sample yields some 640,000 distinct CDR3 sequences, of which 45% to 50% are seen a single time; about a third belongs to the top ten. The CDR3 has 15 amino acids. CDR1 and CDR2 from the germline V gene are SGHRS and YFSETQ. V shed 2 bases and J shed 3 bases, with 12 bases lying between them. The chain employs TRBV5-1 and TRBJ2-1; D remains unclear. What was sequenced was blood. The sequence derives from a woman aged 55-69 years in good health. The CDR3 sequence: CASSFNSAHYNEQFF. The CDR3 DNA reads as TGCGCCAGCAGCTTCAACAGTGCCCACTACAATGAGCAGTTCTTC.